This entry lists 27 T cell receptor beta chains sequenced from one sample in a study of T cell responses to AZD1222 COVID-19 vaccine. The protocol was immunoSEQ multiplex PCR, while the TCRdb copy is restricted to in-frame clones and leaves out a portion. The sample has fewer than 120,000 clones; 85% to 95% are singletons. The sample consisted of peripheral blood, taken 28 days after the second AZD1222 dose. The receptor source for this set is an adult who received the AZD1222 COVID-19 vaccine.

This chain links TRBV19 with TRBJ2-3; 8 nucleotides line up with TRBD2. CDR1 is LNHDA and CDR2 is SQIVND in the germline V gene (reference sequence). J was trimmed by 0 bases and V by 5 bases; bases with no gene match: 7. The CDR3 is 16 amino acids. The CDR3 reads CASSEFAGGSTDTQYF. The CDR3 DNA is TGTGCCAGTAGTGAGTTTGCGGGGGGAAGCACAGATACGCAGTATTTT.

V gene TRBV12-3 or TRBV12-4 combines with J gene TRBJ1-5; tentative D call: TRBD1 (6 bases). V gave up 4 bases and J gave up 6 bases, with 10 bases separating them. CDR3 length equals 13 residues. This CDR3 is CASSSTGIQPQHF. CDR3 nucleotide sequence: TGTGCCAGCAGTTCCACAGGGATTCAGCCCCAGCATTTT.

This clone has a single count. The rearrangement links TRBV10-2 to TRBJ1-3; D remains ambiguous. Germline-derived CDR1 and CDR2 are WSHSY and SAAADI. Trimming stripped 0 bases from V and 3 bases from J, with 3 bases between. The CDR3 contains 13 residues. In DNA, the CDR3 is TGCGCCAGCAGTGAGTCGGGTGGAAACACCATATATTTT. This encodes CASSESGGNTIYF.

This clone was picked up a small number of times. V gene TRBV7-2 combines with J gene TRBJ2-7; TRBD2 matches 8 bases. This CDR3 has 16 amino acids. The germline CDR1 and CDR2 sequences are SGHTA and FQGNSA. After removal of 4 bases from V and 0 bases from J, the junction contained 8 bases not matched to a gene. The DNA for the CDR3 is TGTGCCAGCAGCTCTCAAGCGGGGGCCCTCTCCTACGAGCAGTACTTC. It specifies CASSSQAGALSYEQYF.

This chain uses TRBV14 with TRBJ1-5, with unresolved D. V lost 5 bases and J lost 4, with 18 bases in between. This CDR3 has 16 residues. The germline gives CDR1 SGHDN, CDR2 FVKESK. CDR3 in amino acids: CASSSPWPPGNQPQHF. Here the CDR3 DNA reads TGTGCCAGCAGCTCCCCGTGGCCTCCGGGGAATCAGCCCCAGCATTTT.

The rearrangement links TRBV7-9 to TRBJ2-2, with D hard to call. This CDR3 spans 15 amino acids. The ends were cut back, 6 bases at V and 0 bases at J, with 11 bases in the middle. Germline CDR1 reads SEHNR; CDR2 reads FQNEAQ (reference sequence). CDR3 DNA: TGTGCCAGCAGTAGGAACGCGGCGAACACCGGGGAGCTGTTTTTT. Protein product: CASSRNAANTGELFF.

The chain recombines TRBV3-1 (or the pseudogene TRBV3-2) with TRBJ2-4; D gene unclear. The CDR3 totals 15 residues. Germline V CDR1 and CDR2: LGHDT, YNNKEL (reference sequence). V shed 4 bases and J shed 5 bases, with 15 bases lying between them. The CDR3 region has the DNA TGTGCCAGCAGCCGTTTAGGAGCGTCGCAAAACATTCAGTACTTC. Translating gives CASSRLGASQNIQYF.

The CDR3, as DNA: TGTGCCAGCTCACCGACAGGGTTGAATGAAAAACTGTTTTTT. As protein: CASSPTGLNEKLFF. The chain has TRBV18 and TRBJ1-4; 7 nucleotides line up with TRBD1. This CDR3 contains 14 residues. Germline V lookup: CDR1 KGHSH, CDR2 LQKENI. The trim removed 3 bases at V and 5 bases at J, leaving 3 bases unmatched.

The chain recombines TRBV4-1 with TRBJ1-5, with D tentatively TRBD1 (6 bases). CDR1 and CDR2 (germline): MGHRA, YSYEKL. Between the trimmed V and J ends, which lost 0 bases and 7 bases, there was a span of 10 bases. This CDR3 is 14 amino acids long. The CDR3 spells CASSQEQGGQPQHF. As DNA, the CDR3 is TGCGCCAGCAGCCAAGAACAGGGAGGGCAGCCCCAGCATTTT.

The gene calls are TRBV6-5 and TRBJ1-5; a weak D match, TRBD1 (5 bases). The germline V gene has CDR1 MNHEY and CDR2 SVGAGI. Trimming shortened V by 6 bases and J by 6 bases, and 12 bases separated the two germline ends. CDR3 length: 13 residues. CDR3 nucleotide sequence: TGTGCCAGCAGCCTCGCGGGGGGTCAGCCCCAGCATTTT. Translation: CASSLAGGQPQHF.

V and J are TRBV6-6 and TRBJ1-5; 7 bases match TRBD1. The V gene's germline CDR1 is MNHNY and CDR2 SVGAGI (reference sequence). This CDR3 contains 15 residues. V trimming: 6 bases; J trimming: 0 bases; junction bases outside the gene matches: 5. CDR3 amino acids: CASSRQGNSNQPQHF. CDR3 in DNA: TGTGCCAGCAGCCGACAGGGAAATAGCAATCAGCCCCAGCATTTT.

This rearrangement joins TRBV4-1 to TRBJ1-2; 7 bases agree with TRBD1. CDR3 length: 16 amino acids. In germline, CDR1 is MGHRA, CDR2 YSYEKL. After removal of 0 bases from V and 0 bases from J, the junction contained 4 bases not matched to a gene. In nucleotides, the CDR3 is TGCGCCAGCAGCCAAGACTACACAGGGGCTAACTATGGCTACACCTTC. This encodes CASSQDYTGANYGYTF.

This sequence joins TRBV5-4 and TRBJ1-2, with D possibly matching TRBD1 (5 bases). V gave up 3 bases and J gave up 0 bases, with 12 bases separating them. Germline V gene sequence: CDR1 SGHNT, CDR2 YYREEE (reference sequence). The CDR3 length is 15 residues. The CDR3 region has the DNA TGTGCCAGCAGCTATACAGGTGATGCTAACTATGGCTACACCTTC. This sequence encodes CASSYTGDANYGYTF.

The rearrangement joins TRBV5-1 to TRBJ2-2, with D unclear. Looked up from germline, CDR1 is SGHRS and CDR2 is YFSETQ. V lost 2 bases and J 7 bases, leaving 6 bases between the germline ends. This CDR3 has 12 residues. For the CDR3, the DNA is TGCGCCAGCAGCTTCGCCCTCGGGGAGCTGTTTTTT. It codes for CASSFALGELFF.

This chain links TRBV3-1 (or the pseudogene TRBV3-2) with TRBJ1-1, with 8 bases matching TRBD1. J lost 4 bases, V lost 4 bases, and 5 bases had no gene match. Germline-derived CDR1 and CDR2 are LGHDT and YNNKEL (reference sequence). The CDR3 spans 14 residues. The CDR3 DNA is TGTGCCAGCAGCCGAAGACAGGGGTTCACTGAAGCTTTCTTT. The encoded protein is CASSRRQGFTEAFF.

The CDR3 spells CASSFFIRGQETQYF. The CDR3 DNA follows: TGTGCCAGCAGCTTTTTTATACGGGGCCAAGAGACCCAGTACTTC. The genes are TRBV11-2 and TRBJ2-5, with D possibly TRBD2 on 5 matching bases. The V end was cut by 3 bases, the J end by 1 base, with 12 bases between. This CDR3 is 15 amino acids long. Germline CDR1 is SGHAT and CDR2 is FQNNGV. Full variable domain (remainder filled in from reference TRBV11-2 and TRBJ2-5): EAGVAQSPRYKIIEKRQSVAFWCNPISGHATLYWYQQILGQGPKLLIQFQNNGVVDDSQLPKDRFSAERLKGVDSTLKIQPAKLEDSAVYLCASSFFIRGQETQYFGPGTRLLVL.

The chain employs TRBV5-5 and TRBJ1-4; D not certain. V lost 0 bases and J 0 bases, leaving 6 bases between the germline ends. The CDR3 consists of 15 residues. Germline V gives CDR1 SGHKS, CDR2 YYEKEE (reference sequence). The CDR3 DNA follows: TGTGCCAGCAGCTTGGGCCCCACAACTAATGAAAAACTGTTTTTT. Translated: CASSLGPTTNEKLFF.

The chain uses TRBV5-1 and TRBJ2-3; 9 positions match TRBD2. V gave up 4 bases and J gave up 1 base; unmatched junction bases: 4. This CDR3 is 15 amino acids long. Germline-derived CDR1 and CDR2 are SGHRS and YFSETQ. In DNA form, the CDR3 reads TGCGCCAGCAGCATTTCTAGCGGGGGCACAGATACGCAGTATTTT. Its protein is CASSISSGGTDTQYF.

This clone was detected once. The gene calls are TRBV5-1 and TRBJ1-2, with TRBD1 identical over 8 bases. This CDR3 comprises 15 residues. J was trimmed by 4 bases and V by 3 bases; bases with no gene match: 8. Germline V gene sequence: CDR1 SGHRS, CDR2 YFSETQ. CDR3 loop: CASSSGTGLTYGYTF. CDR3 coding DNA: TGCGCCAGCAGCTCAGGGACAGGCCTGACCTATGGCTACACCTTC.

The V gene is TRBV28, the J gene TRBJ2-3, with TRBD2 matching 8 bases. Germline trimming cut 7 bases from V and 8 bases from J; bases unmatched to any gene: 17. The CDR3 has 16 residues. The germline V gene encodes CDR1 MDHEN and CDR2 SYDVKM. The CDR3, as DNA: TGTGCCAGCACCCCATGGGGGCGGGGGGCTAGGGCTACGCAGTATTTT. It specifies CASTPWGRGARATQYF.

The chain couples TRBV18 to TRBJ1-1, with 7 nucleotides matching TRBD1. Germline V gene sequence: CDR1 KGHSH, CDR2 LQKENI. The CDR3 has 13 amino acids. The V segment lost 7 bases and the J segment 4 bases; nucleotides outside the gene matches: 6. For the CDR3, the DNA is TGTGCCAGCTTTACAGGGGTAGGCACTGAAGCTTTCTTT. Encoded protein: CASFTGVGTEAFF.

This clone was counted a single time. The rearrangement uses TRBV9 and TRBJ2-7, with D maybe TRBD2 (6 bases). Germline V gene lookup returns CDR1 SGDLS and CDR2 YYNGEE. The V end lost 3 bases, the J end lost 7 bases, and 20 bases lay between the germline ends. This CDR3 region has 15 residues. CDR3 sequence: CASSEAGRLQGEQYF. The CDR3 DNA follows: TGTGCCAGCAGCGAGGCGGGACGGCTTCAGGGAGAGCAGTACTTC.

V usage is TRBV15 and J usage is TRBJ2-7; D unclear. V was cut by 1 base and J by 4 bases, with 5 bases left in between. The CDR3 is 12 residues long. Germline-derived CDR1 and CDR2 are LNHNV and YYDKDF (reference sequence). As DNA, the CDR3 is TGTGCCACCAGCAGAGGACTTTACGAGCAGTACTTC. Translating gives CATSRGLYEQYF.

This chain uses TRBV10-1 with TRBJ1-1; possibly TRBD1 for D (6 bases). The CDR3 loop spans 12 amino acids. Trimming removed 3 bases at V and 7 bases at J, with 9 bases between. The germline CDR1 and CDR2 sequences are WNHNN and SYGVQD (reference sequence). The CDR3 here is CASSDGGLEAFF. In DNA, the CDR3 is TGCGCCAGCAGTGACGGGGGGCTTGAAGCTTTCTTT.

The chain carries TRBV2 and TRBJ1-5; TRBD1 is a possible D gene (5 bases). Germline CDR1 SNHLY, CDR2 FYNNEI. V was shortened by 2 bases and J by 5 bases, with 10 bases between the two germline ends. CDR3 length equals 14 residues. CDR3 protein: CASSERTGYQPQHF. The CDR3 coding sequence is TGTGCCAGCAGTGAACGAACAGGATATCAGCCCCAGCATTTT.

The J gene is TRBJ1-1, the V gene TRBV7-9; D is perhaps TRBD1 (6 bases). Trimming left V 0 bases short and J 4 bases short, with 15 bases between. CDR1 SEHNR and CDR2 FQNEAQ come from the germline V gene (reference sequence). The CDR3 extends over 16 amino acids. The CDR3 protein is CASSLAGGVEGTEAFF. CDR3 coding DNA: TGTGCCAGCAGCTTAGCAGGGGGGGTTGAGGGCACTGAAGCTTTCTTT. Using reference TRBV7-9 and TRBJ1-1 for the parts outside the CDR3, the full variable domain is DTGVSQNPRHKITKRGQNVTFRCDPISEHNRLYWYRQTLGQGPEFLTYFQNEAQLEKSRLLSDRFSAERPKGSFSTLEIQRTEQGDSAMYLCASSLAGGVEGTEAFFGQGTRLTVV.

The J gene is TRBJ2-7, the V gene TRBV18; TRBD2 is a possible D gene (6 bases). There are 16 residues in the CDR3. V dropped 0 bases and J dropped 5 bases, with 17 bases sitting between them. The germline CDR1 and CDR2 sequences are KGHSH and LQKENI. The CDR3 spells CASSPPGGRSGHEQYF. CDR3 DNA sequence: TGTGCCAGCTCACCACCGGGGGGACGGTCCGGCCACGAGCAGTACTTC.